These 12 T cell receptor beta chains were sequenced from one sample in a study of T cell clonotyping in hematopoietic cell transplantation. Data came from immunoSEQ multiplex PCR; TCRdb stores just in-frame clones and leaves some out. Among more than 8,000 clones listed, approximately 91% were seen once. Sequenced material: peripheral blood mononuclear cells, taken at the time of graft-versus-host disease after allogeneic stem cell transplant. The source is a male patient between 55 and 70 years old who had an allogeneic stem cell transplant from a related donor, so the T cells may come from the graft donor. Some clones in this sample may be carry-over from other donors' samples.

CDR3 sequence (DNA): TGTGCCAGCAGTGAAGGAAACCACAGGGGAGAGACCCAGTACTTC. Protein product: CASSEGNHRGETQYF. The rearrangement links TRBV25-1 to TRBJ2-5; TRBD1 matches at 7 bases. The CDR3 runs to 15 residues. Germline CDR1 MGHDK, CDR2 SYGVNS. Losses at the gene ends were 2 bases for V and 4 bases for J; bases not matched to a gene: 7.

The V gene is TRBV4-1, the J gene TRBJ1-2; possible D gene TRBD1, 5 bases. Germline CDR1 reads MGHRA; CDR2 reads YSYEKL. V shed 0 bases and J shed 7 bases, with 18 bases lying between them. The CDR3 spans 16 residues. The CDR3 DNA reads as TGCGCCAGCAGCCAAGATCTAGGGGCAGGAAACCGTGGCTACACCTTC. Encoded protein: CASSQDLGAGNRGYTF.

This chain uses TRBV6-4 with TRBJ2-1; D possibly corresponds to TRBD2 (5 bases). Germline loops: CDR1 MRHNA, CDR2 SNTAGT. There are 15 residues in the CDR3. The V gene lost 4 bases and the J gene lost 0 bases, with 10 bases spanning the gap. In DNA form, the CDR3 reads TGTGCCAGCAGTGCCGGACGGGACTCCTACAATGAGCAGTTCTTC. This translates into CASSAGRDSYNEQFF.

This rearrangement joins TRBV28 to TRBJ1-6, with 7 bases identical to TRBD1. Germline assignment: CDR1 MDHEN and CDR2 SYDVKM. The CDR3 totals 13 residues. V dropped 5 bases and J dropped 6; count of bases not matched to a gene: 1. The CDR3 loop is CASSRDSNSPLHF. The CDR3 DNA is TGTGCCAGCAGTCGGGACAGTAATTCACCCCTCCACTTT.

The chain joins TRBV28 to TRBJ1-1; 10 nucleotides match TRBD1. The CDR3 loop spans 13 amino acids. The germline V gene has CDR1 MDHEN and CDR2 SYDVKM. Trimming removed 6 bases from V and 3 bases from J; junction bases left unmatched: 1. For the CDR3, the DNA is TGTGCCAGCAGGGGACAGGGGTACACTGAAGCTTTCTTT. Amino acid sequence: CASRGQGYTEAFF.

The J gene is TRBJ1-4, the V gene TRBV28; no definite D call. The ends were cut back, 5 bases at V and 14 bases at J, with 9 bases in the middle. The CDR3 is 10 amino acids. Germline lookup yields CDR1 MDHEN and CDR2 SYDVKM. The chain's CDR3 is CASSKGGLFF. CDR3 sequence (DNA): TGTGCCAGCAGTAAAGGTGGGCTGTTTTTT.

CDR3 nucleotides: TGCGCCAGCAGCCCTACGACTAGCGGTAATGAGCAGTTCTTC. The encoded protein is CASSPTTSGNEQFF. V gene TRBV5-1 combines with J gene TRBJ2-1, with TRBD2 matching 9 bases. The CDR3 totals 14 residues. J lost 7 bases, V lost 4 bases, and 6 bases had no gene match. Germline V gene lookup returns CDR1 SGHRS and CDR2 YFSETQ.

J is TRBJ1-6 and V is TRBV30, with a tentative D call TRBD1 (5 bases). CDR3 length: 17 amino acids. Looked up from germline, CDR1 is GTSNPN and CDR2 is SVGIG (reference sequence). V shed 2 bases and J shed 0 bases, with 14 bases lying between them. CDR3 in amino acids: CAWSRDFTNSYNSPLHF. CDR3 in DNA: TGTGCCTGGAGTCGGGACTTTACGAACTCCTATAATTCACCCCTCCACTTT.

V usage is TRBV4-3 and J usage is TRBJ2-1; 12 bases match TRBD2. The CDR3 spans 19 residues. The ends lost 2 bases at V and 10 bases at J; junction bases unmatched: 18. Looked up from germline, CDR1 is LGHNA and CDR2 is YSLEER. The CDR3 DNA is TGCGCCAGCAGCCAACCCCTCGCATCTAGCGGGGGGGCACGTACCGAGCAGTTCTTC. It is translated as CASSQPLASSGGARTEQFF.

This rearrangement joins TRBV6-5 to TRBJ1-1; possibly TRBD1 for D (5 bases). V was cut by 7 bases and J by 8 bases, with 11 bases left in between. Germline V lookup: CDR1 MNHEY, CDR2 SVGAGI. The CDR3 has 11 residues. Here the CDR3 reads CASMDTSEAFF. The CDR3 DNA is TGTGCCAGCATGGACACCTCAGAAGCTTTCTTT.

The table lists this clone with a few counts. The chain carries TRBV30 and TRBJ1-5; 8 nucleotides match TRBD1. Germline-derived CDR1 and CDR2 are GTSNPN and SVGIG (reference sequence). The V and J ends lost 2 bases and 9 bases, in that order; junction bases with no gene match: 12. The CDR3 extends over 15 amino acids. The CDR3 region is CAWSRGQGGLSPQHF. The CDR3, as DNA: TGTGCCTGGAGTCGCGGACAGGGTGGCTTGTCGCCCCAGCATTTT.

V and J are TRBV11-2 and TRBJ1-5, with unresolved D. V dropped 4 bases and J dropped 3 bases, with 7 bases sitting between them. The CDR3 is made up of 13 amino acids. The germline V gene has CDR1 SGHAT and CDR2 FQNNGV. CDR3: CASSSGVNQPQHF. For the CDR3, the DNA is TGTGCCAGCAGCTCCGGGGTCAATCAGCCCCAGCATTTT.